This T cell receptor (beta chain) was identified in a study of T cell repertoires in cytomegalovirus infection. The overall study: TCR beta signatures that were public indicated CMV infection and matching HLA type.

V gave up 5 bases and J gave up 8 bases; unmatched junction bases: 14. CDR1 SEHNR and CDR2 FQNEAQ come from the germline V gene (reference sequence). The CDR3 is made up of 17 amino acids. This clonotype occurred many times. Its specificity is not known. Overall study results and limits: Totalled public TCR beta family frequency picked out people who carried CMV plus the relevant HLA. HLA-C-restricted, CMV-specific TCR beta clonotypes were dominant ex vivo.

TCRdb called the reads again in MiXCR, with one record for every CDR3 protein. Of under 600,000 distinct CDR3 sequences listed, 16% are singletons. The sequence was collected from a human donor in good health (CMV status not recorded). Some clones in this sample may be carry-over from other donors' samples. The chain carries TRBV7-9 and TRBJ1-4, with 10 bases aligning to TRBD1. Sequencing used CD8+ T cells from PBMCs. Here the CDR3 DNA reads TGTGCCAGCAGCGTCTACGCCTCCGGGACAGGGGACGAAAAACTGTTTTTT. Amino acids: CASSVYASGTGDEKLFF.